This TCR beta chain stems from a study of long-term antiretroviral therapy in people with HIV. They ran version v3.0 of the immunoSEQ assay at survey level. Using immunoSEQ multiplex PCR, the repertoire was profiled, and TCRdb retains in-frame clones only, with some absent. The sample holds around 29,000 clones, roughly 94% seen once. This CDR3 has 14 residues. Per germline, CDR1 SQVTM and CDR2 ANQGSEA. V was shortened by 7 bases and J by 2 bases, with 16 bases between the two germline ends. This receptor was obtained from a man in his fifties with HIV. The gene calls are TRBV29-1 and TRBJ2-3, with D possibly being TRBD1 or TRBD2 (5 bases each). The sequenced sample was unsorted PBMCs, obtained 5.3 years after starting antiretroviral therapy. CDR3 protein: CSGKRPGNTDTQYF. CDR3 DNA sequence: TGCAGCGGGAAGCGGCCAGGGAACACAGATACGCAGTATTTT.